The clone carrying this TCR beta chain was counted between two and nine times. Antigen: not known. This record comes from a study of T-cell memory formation after mild COVID-19. 5'RACE with constant-segment primers yielded barcoded, UMI-tagged TCR alpha and TCR beta cDNA libraries. TCRdb reprocessed the 5' RACE reads via MiXCR and lists one record per CDR3 protein. This sample has 250,000 to 400,000 distinct CDR3 sequences; roughly an eighth occur once, and the top ten carry roughly a fifth. The trim removed 1 base at V and 7 bases at J, leaving 7 bases unmatched. CDR1 and CDR2 from the germline V gene are SEHNR and FQNEAQ (reference sequence). The CDR3 consists of 14 residues. Whole-study results and caveats: CD4+ bias marked clones expanding day 15 to 37, unlike balanced contracting clones. Pre-infection memory held some responding clones, suggesting pre-existing cross-reactive T cells responded.

This chain joins TRBV7-9 and TRBJ2-7; the match to TRBD1 covers 7 bases. The sequenced material came from PBMCs or a T cell subset sorted from them (not recorded which). The sequence was obtained from a man between 18 and 35 years old who had mild COVID-19 (a few samples of this study predate the infection). Cell type and time point are not known. The CDR3 DNA reads as TGTGCCAGCAGCTTAGGGGGACAGTGGTCTGAGCAGTACTTC. Its protein product is CASSLGGQWSEQYF.